This record concerns one T cell receptor (beta chain) sequence. The antigen is unknown. In the library, individual cDNA molecules carried attached unique molecular identifiers. Using its own MiXCR run on the 5' RACE reads, TCRdb lists one record per CDR3 protein. The sample holds about 77,000 distinct CDR3 sequences, around 12% seen once. Trimming pared 0 bases from V and 9 bases from J, leaving 12 bases between. This CDR3 has 13 residues. From germline, CDR1 is MNHEY and CDR2 SVGEGT. The data originate from a study of early T cells in non-severe SARS-CoV-2 infection. Overall study context: Sequencing used unsorted whole-blood bulk RNA, so chains lack pairing. General observations from the study: VDJdb matches were skewed toward anti-spike CD8 T cell responses.

The chain joins TRBV6-2 or TRBV6-3 to TRBJ2-7; no firm D call. The sample in question was whole blood, obtained at baseline. The receptor's source is an adult who was a healthcare worker with PCR-confirmed SARS-CoV-2 infection or an uninfected control (not recorded which). The donor label of this sample is uncertain. The chain's CDR3 is CASSYSRTPRQYF. The CDR3 nucleotides are TGTGCCAGCAGTTACTCCCGGACCCCACGGCAGTACTTC.